These 8 T cell receptor beta chains were all obtained from the same sample, sequenced in a study of cytomegalovirus exposure and HLA in healthy donors. The PCR had 60 Vbeta and 13 Jbeta primers. Measured with immunoSEQ multiplex PCR; TCRdb has only the in-frame clones, and not every one. The profile shows about 140,000 clones, 61% of them singletons. The sequencing input was PBMCs. The receptors were gathered from a male donor in good health and CMV-seronegative.

A single count supports this clone. V and J are TRBV25-1 and TRBJ1-6; 9 nucleotides match TRBD1. This CDR3 spans 18 amino acids. CDR1 is MGHDK, CDR2 SYGVNS, per germline. V was pared by 3 bases and J by 3 bases, with 9 bases of the junction left unmatched. Here the CDR3 reads CASSEALGTGFYNSPLHF. CDR3 bases: TGTGCCAGCAGTGAGGCCCTCGGGACAGGGTTCTATAATTCACCCCTCCACTTT.

The J gene is TRBJ2-5, the V gene TRBV9; no clear D gene. This CDR3 has 13 residues. V lost 0 bases, J lost 5 bases, and 8 bases lay in between. CDR1 and CDR2 (germline): SGDLS, YYNGEE. The DNA for the CDR3 is TGTGCCAGCAGCGTAGGAGCCCACGAGACCCAGTACTTC. Protein: CASSVGAHETQYF.

This clone was recorded a few times. V usage is TRBV19 and J usage is TRBJ1-1, with a tentative D call TRBD1 (5 bases). The V gene lost 4 bases and the J gene lost 2 bases, with 14 bases spanning the gap. CDR1 is LNHDA, CDR2 SQIVND, per germline (reference sequence). The CDR3 contains 15 residues. CDR3 nucleotide sequence: TGTGCCAGTAGTACGCGGGGACTATCCAACACTGAAGCTTTCTTT. Residues: CASSTRGLSNTEAFF.

The chain links TRBV6-4 to TRBJ2-3, with TRBD1 identical over 8 bases. This CDR3 is 13 amino acids long. J was trimmed by 5 bases and V by 4 bases; bases with no gene match: 2. Germline CDR1 is MRHNA and CDR2 is SNTAGT. CDR3 region: CASSADRGDTQYF. The CDR3 nucleotides read TGTGCCAGCAGTGCCGACAGGGGAGATACGCAGTATTTT.

V gene TRBV13 combines with J gene TRBJ1-4, with TRBD1 identical over 7 bases. The CDR3 extends over 13 amino acids. With 5 bases clipped from V and 6 bases from J, the junction kept 3 bases outside the gene matches. The germline gives CDR1 PRHDT, CDR2 FYEKMQ (reference sequence). CDR3 DNA: TGTGCCAGCAGCGGAGGGACAGATGAAAAACTGTTTTTT. It is translated as CASSGGTDEKLFF.

The chain is built from TRBV5-1 and TRBJ2-5; 7 nucleotides line up with TRBD1. The DNA end favors TRBJ2-7, so the J call may be wrong. This CDR3 has 12 residues. Per the germline V gene, CDR1 is SGHRS and CDR2 is YFSETQ. The CDR3, as DNA: TGCGCCAGCGCAGGGGGATCGTACGAGCAGTACTTC. This codes for CASAGGSYEQYF.

For the CDR3, the DNA is TGTGCCAGCAGCCCGCAGGGGTCCCTTACAGATACGCAGTATTTT. Its translation: CASSPQGSLTDTQYF. This chain connects TRBV7-3 to TRBJ2-3; D is perhaps TRBD1 (6 bases). V gave up 5 bases and J gave up 3 bases, with 15 bases separating them. The CDR3 runs 15 residues. Germline V gene lookup returns CDR1 SGHTA and CDR2 FQGTGA. Full variable domain (outside the CDR3, taken from reference TRBV7-3 and TRBJ2-3): GAGVSQTPSNKVTEKGKYVELRCDPISGHTALYWYRQSLGQGPEFLIYFQGTGAADDSGLPNDRFFAVRPEGSVSTLKIQRTERGDSAVYLCASSPQGSLTDTQYFGPGTRLTVL.

V gene TRBV5-1 combines with J gene TRBJ1-3; D may be TRBD1 (6 bases). Germline V gene lookup returns CDR1 SGHRS and CDR2 YFSETQ. This CDR3 contains 14 residues. V shed 0 bases and J shed 3 bases, with 7 bases lying between them. CDR3 in amino acids: CASSLDRVGNTIYF. CDR3 DNA sequence: TGCGCCAGCAGCTTGGACAGGGTTGGAAACACCATATATTTT.